The text below deals with one T cell receptor (beta chain). Trimming left V 2 bases short and J 2 bases short, with 6 bases between. The CDR3 covers 13 residues. The germline CDR1 and CDR2 sequences are SGHTA and FQGTGA. The data were taken from a study of blood T cell repertoires in COVID-19. Profiled with immunoSEQ multiplex PCR; TCRdb holds only in-frame clones, not every one. Among about 70,000 clones listed, roughly nine tenths were seen once. V is TRBV7-3 and J is TRBJ1-1; maybe TRBD1 (5 bases). The sequenced sample consisted of peripheral blood. The sequence derives from a man aged 45-60 years with acute or convalescent COVID-19. CDR3 DNA sequence: TGTGCCAGCAGCTTACAGGGAAACACTGAAGCTTTCTTT. Translated: CASSLQGNTEAFF.